This is a list of T cell receptor beta chains from one sample in a study of T cells in Graves' hyperthyroidism and ophthalmopathy. TCRdb re-called the multiplex PCR reads with MiXCR, one entry per CDR3 protein. The table lists around 760,000 distinct CDR3 sequences, 35% of them singletons, with 31% in the top ten. The sequenced sample consisted of blood. These receptors were taken from a woman between 40 and 55 years old with Graves' hyperthyroidism. Both conserved end residues are part of each CDR3. The D gene is left open where the match is weak. Some rows mark clone size as missing; the rest say once, few, many or name a class of expanded clone.

v_call,d_call,j_call,clone_size,cdr3_aa,cdr3_nt
TRBV7-9,TRBD2,TRBJ2-7,-,CASPKSGSLSNEQYF,TGTGCCAGCCCAAAAAGCGGGAGCCTTTCCAATGAGCAGTACTTC
TRBV5-1,TRBD1,TRBJ1-1,-,CATSSTGGTEAFF,TGCGCCACCAGCTCCACAGGGGGCACTGAAGCTTTCTTT
TRBV7-9,-,TRBJ1-1,-,CASSSPGPEAFF,TGTGCCAGCAGCTCTCCGGGCCCTGAAGCTTTCTTT
TRBV20-1,-,TRBJ2-7,-,CSAKLGFYEQYF,TGCAGTGCCAAGCTGGGGTTTTACGAGCAGTACTTC
TRBV19,-,TRBJ1-1,many,CASSLRFEAFF,TGTGCCAGTAGTTTGAGATTTGAAGCTTTCTTT
TRBV10-2,-,TRBJ1-1,-,CASSERQENTEAFF,TGCGCCAGCAGTGAGCGGCAGGAGAACACTGAAGCTTTCTTT
TRBV12-3/TRBV12-4,-,TRBJ1-4,few,CTSSVTGAGWEKLFF,TGTACCAGCAGCGTCACCGGGGCAGGGTGGGAAAAACTGTTTTTT
TRBV29-1,TRBD1,TRBJ1-2,-,CSVDGQGYGYTF,TGCAGCGTAGACGGACAGGGCTATGGCTACACCTTC
TRBV7-3,-,TRBJ2-3,once,CASSPDAVDTQYF,TGTGCCAGCAGCCCCGACGCGGTAGATACGCAGTATTTT
TRBV4-2,TRBD1,TRBJ1-2,many,CASSPQDRDYGYTF,TGTGCCAGCAGCCCGCAAGACAGGGACTATGGCTACACCTTC
TRBV7-2,-,TRBJ1-1,many,CASSQVVNTEAFF,TGTGCCAGCTCGCAGGTAGTGAACACTGAAGCTTTCTTT
TRBV12-5,-,TRBJ1-1,few,CASSLAVTGNTEAFF,TGTGCCAGCAGTTTGGCCGTAACAGGGAACACTGAAGCTTTCTTT
TRBV10-3,-,TRBJ1-1,-,CASRSTPMNTEAFF,TGTGCCAGCAGATCGACACCGATGAACACTGAAGCTTTCTTT
TRBV10-2,TRBD1,TRBJ1-1,many,CASDGLESGTEGTEAFF,TGCGCCAGCGACGGTCTGGAGTCCGGGACAGAAGGCACTGAAGCTTTCTTT
TRBV19,TRBD1,TRBJ1-1,many,CASSILLGQKTNTEAFF,TGTGCCAGTAGTATTTTATTGGGACAGAAAACGAACACTGAAGCTTTCTTT
TRBV29-1,-,TRBJ1-2,-,CSVPLSGSRSGYTF,TGCAGCGTTCCCCTATCAGGGAGTCGCAGTGGCTACACCTTC
TRBV7-2,-,TRBJ1-1,-,CASSLFWVEGNTEAFF,TGTGCCAGCAGCTTATTTTGGGTGGAGGGGAACACTGAAGCTTTCTTT
TRBV12-3/TRBV12-4,-,TRBJ1-5,-,CASSAAHEYDSNQPQHF,TGTGCCAGCAGCGCAGCTCACGAGTACGATAGCAATCAGCCCCAGCATTTT
TRBV6-5,-,TRBJ2-1,-,CASSYGGNEQFF,TGCGCCAGCAGCTATGGGGGAAATGAGCAGTTCTTC
TRBV7-3,-,TRBJ1-1,many,CASSYTQNTEAFF,TGTGCCAGCAGCTATACACAGAACACTGAAGCTTTCTTT
TRBV7-9,-,TRBJ2-2,few,CASSLAQGYPGELFF,TGTGCCAGCAGCTTAGCCCAGGGGTATCCCGGGGAGCTGTTTTTT
TRBV2,-,TRBJ1-6,few,CASTVEGIQSYNSPLHF,TGTGCCAGCACTGTAGAGGGGATTCAGTCCTATAATTCACCCCTCCACTTT
TRBV2,-,TRBJ2-5,-,CASNSLQLQETQYF,TGTGCCAGCAACTCGCTCCAGTTACAAGAGACCCAGTACTTC
TRBV25-1,-,TRBJ1-4,-,CASSATRGERLFF,TGCGCCAGCAGTGCGACTAGGGGTGAAAGACTGTTTTTT
TRBV20-1,-,TRBJ2-7,few,CSAPGTDTYEQYF,TGCAGTGCCCCCGGGACGGATACCTACGAGCAGTACTTC
TRBV6-2/TRBV6-3,-,TRBJ1-5,few,CASSRTDSGPQHF,TGTGCCAGCAGTCGGACAGATAGTGGGCCCCAGCATTTT
TRBV4-1,-,TRBJ2-7,many,CASSQDYGGSYEQYF,TGCGCCAGCAGCCAAGACTACGGTGGTTCCTACGAGCAGTACTTC
TRBV10-3,TRBD1,TRBJ2-2,few,CASSRTTGQGITGELFF,TGTGCCAGCAGCCGCACGACGGGACAGGGGATTACCGGGGAGCTGTTTTTT
TRBV4-3,-,TRBJ1-1,many,CASSPSPGNTEAFF,TGCGCCAGCAGCCCTTCCCCTGGAAACACTGAAGCTTTCTTT
TRBV6-5,-,TRBJ1-3,-,CASSFLRGSGNTIYF,TGTGCCAGCAGTTTCCTCCGGGGCTCTGGAAACACCATATATTTT
TRBV2,TRBD1,TRBJ1-1,-,CASRTVYRGTEAFF,TGTGCCAGCAGGACGGTTTACAGGGGGACTGAAGCTTTCTTT
TRBV12-3/TRBV12-4,TRBD2,TRBJ2-7,-,CASSLAGGYEQCF,TGTGCCAGCAGTCTGGCGGGAGGTTACGAGCAGTGCTTC
TRBV6-5,-,TRBJ1-6,few,CASSYGMGNSPLHF,TGTGCCAGCAGTTACGGTATGGGGAATTCACCCCTCCACTTT
TRBV7-9,-,TRBJ1-5,-,CASSLAPGFYREASNQPQHF,TGTGCCAGCAGCTTAGCCCCAGGATTTTATCGGGAGGCAAGCAATCAGCCCCAGCATTTT
TRBV4-3,-,TRBJ1-1,-,CASSAGLGAGRNTEAFF,TGCGCCAGCAGCGCAGGGCTGGGGGCCGGTAGGAACACTGAAGCTTTCTTT
TRBV24-1,-,TRBJ2-1,-,CATSAHRNTRSGNEQFF,TGTGCCACCAGTGCACACCGCAACACTAGGTCCGGCAATGAGCAGTTCTTC
TRBV7-3,TRBD1,TRBJ2-1,many,CASSPPGQSYNEQFF,TGTGCCAGCAGCCCGCCGGGACAGTCCTACAATGAGCAGTTCTTC
TRBV9,-,TRBJ1-3,few,CASSGGPTSGNTIYF,TGTGCCAGCAGCGGAGGGCCAACTTCTGGAAACACCATATATTTT
TRBV28,-,TRBJ2-7,-,CASSQSSAYEQYF,TGTGCCAGCAGTCAATCATCGGCCTACGAGCAGTACTTC
TRBV10-3,TRBD1,TRBJ2-7,-,CAISEKVDRDSYEQYF,TGTGCCATCAGTGAGAAAGTGGACAGGGACTCCTACGAGCAGTACTTC
TRBV18,TRBD1,TRBJ1-6,few,CASSSGTGVSPLHF,TGTGCCAGCTCATCCGGGACAGGGGTTTCACCCCTCCACTTT
TRBV27,TRBD2,TRBJ2-5,few,CASGLAGRQETQYF,TGTGCCAGCGGCTTAGCGGGAAGACAAGAGACCCAGTACTTC
TRBV20-1,-,TRBJ2-2,-,CSAKSGDTGELFF,TGCAGTGCTAAGTCAGGGGACACCGGGGAGCTGTTTTTT
TRBV2,TRBD1,TRBJ2-2,-,CATSGQGPAIGELFF,TGTGCCACGTCAGGACAGGGCCCTGCGATCGGGGAGCTGTTTTTT
TRBV5-4,TRBD1,TRBJ1-3,few,CASSLADRGSGNTIYF,TGTGCCAGCAGCTTGGCGGACAGGGGATCCGGAAACACCATATATTTT
TRBV6-6,-,TRBJ1-5,many,CAVRRRGDQPQHF,TGTGCCGTCCGTCGCAGGGGAGATCAGCCCCAGCATTTT
TRBV6-5,-,TRBJ1-5,-,CASNIYRVHQPQHF,TGTGCCAGCAATATATACAGGGTGCATCAGCCCCAGCATTTT
TRBV20-1,-,TRBJ1-4,many,CSAWGAGTVGEKLFF,TGCAGTGCTTGGGGCGCCGGGACCGTGGGAGAAAAACTGTTTTTT
TRBV5-1,-,TRBJ1-6,-,CASSLLSDIYNSPLHF,TGCGCCAGCAGCTTGTTGTCCGACATTTATAATTCACCCCTCCACTTT
TRBV7-2,-,TRBJ2-5,-,CASSSQGAQGGETQYF,TGTGCCAGCAGCTCTCAAGGGGCCCAAGGCGGAGAGACCCAGTACTTC
TRBV14,-,TRBJ1-4,-,CASSQVGPRNEKLFF,TGTGCCAGCAGCCAAGTCGGCCCACGAAATGAAAAACTGTTTTTT
TRBV11-3,-,TRBJ1-1,few,CASSLDPESNAFF,TGTGCCAGCAGCTTAGATCCCGAGAGTAATGCTTTCTTT
TRBV5-8,TRBD1,TRBJ1-2,once,CASSFFKGQGVVNYGYTF,TGTGCCAGCAGCTTTTTCAAGGGACAGGGAGTCGTCAACTATGGCTACACCTTC
TRBV14,-,TRBJ1-4,-,CASSPGTAVSAFF,TGTGCCAGCAGCCCCGGGACTGCCGTATCGGCGTTTTTT